These 2 T cell receptor beta chains were sequenced from one sample in a study of blood T cell repertoires in COVID-19. Measured with immunoSEQ multiplex PCR; TCRdb has only the in-frame clones, and not every one. The table records about 150,000 clones, approximately 79% of them present only once. The sequencing input was PBMCs or T cells enriched from blood (not recorded which). The origin of the receptors is a man aged 45 to 65 who had recovered from COVID-19.

The genes are TRBV5-5 and TRBJ1-5; the match to TRBD1 covers 12 bases. Losses at the gene ends were 4 bases for V and 5 bases for J; bases not matched to a gene: 7. CDR1 is SGHKS, CDR2 YYEKEE, per germline (reference sequence). The CDR3 consists of 16 residues. CDR3 protein: CASSQGTGGRYQPQHF. The CDR3 nucleotides are TGTGCCAGCAGCCAAGGGACAGGGGGCCGATATCAGCCCCAGCATTTT.

V is TRBV7-8 and J is TRBJ1-3; the D gene is possibly TRBD1 (5 bases). The CDR3 is made up of 17 amino acids. V was shortened by 1 base and J by 0 bases, with 13 bases between the two germline ends. The V gene's germline CDR1 is SGHVS and CDR2 FQNEAQ. The CDR3 region has the DNA TGTGCCAGCAGCTTAGTTGGGGGGATTACCTCTGGAAACACCATATATTTT. This codes for CASSLVGGITSGNTIYF.